The clone carrying this TCR beta chain was seen many times. The antigen remains undetermined. Isolated PBMCs totaled at least 6 million in each sample. The sample originates from a study of blood T cells in healthy people across ages. Overall study: Per every two T cells, about one barcoded beta molecule was captured by template switching.

Study-wide results and caveats: Naive T cell percentage strongly correlated with TCR beta diversity. Diversity was higher, and naive CD4+ cells more numerous, in long-lived donors than in aged donors.

The CDR3 totals 16 residues. Germline lookup yields CDR1 SQVTM and CDR2 ANQGSEA. V trimming: 7 bases; J trimming: 2 bases; junction bases outside the gene matches: 16. A second PCR, run for about 7 to 11 cycles, used a sample-barcoded 5' primer plus a J-beta primer mix. TCRdb re-derived calls from the 5' RACE reads in MiXCR, one entry per CDR3 protein. Counted here are fewer than 900,000 distinct CDR3 sequences, roughly 47% occurring once; the ten biggest clones make up 20% to 25%. The source material was blood. The V call is TRBV29-1, the J call TRBJ1-2, with 7 bases identical to TRBD1. The TCR comes from a woman aged 55-70 years in good health. The CDR3 region is CSASGQQLVSNYGYTF. The CDR3 region has the DNA TGCAGCGCATCGGGACAGCAACTCGTTTCCAACTATGGCTACACCTTC.